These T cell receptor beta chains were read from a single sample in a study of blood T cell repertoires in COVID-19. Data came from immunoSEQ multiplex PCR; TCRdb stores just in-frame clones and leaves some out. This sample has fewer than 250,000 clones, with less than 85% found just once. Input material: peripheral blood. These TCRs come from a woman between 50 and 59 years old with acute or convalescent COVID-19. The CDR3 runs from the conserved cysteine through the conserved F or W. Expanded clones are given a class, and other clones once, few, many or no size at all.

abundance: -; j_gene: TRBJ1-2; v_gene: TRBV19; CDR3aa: CASRPTGRVYGYTF
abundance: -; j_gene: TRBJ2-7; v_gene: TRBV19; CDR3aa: CASSNPDRVNEQYF
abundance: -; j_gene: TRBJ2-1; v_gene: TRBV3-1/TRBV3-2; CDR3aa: CASSLRTTFYNEQFF
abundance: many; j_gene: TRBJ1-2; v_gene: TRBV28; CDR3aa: CASRDGVGYTF
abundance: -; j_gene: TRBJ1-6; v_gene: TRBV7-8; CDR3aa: CASSPPGTGGGYSPLHF
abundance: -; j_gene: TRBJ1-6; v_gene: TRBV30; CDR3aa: CAWSGANSYNSPLHF
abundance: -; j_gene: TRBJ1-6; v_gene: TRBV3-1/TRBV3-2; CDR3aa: CASSSSRGNSPLHF
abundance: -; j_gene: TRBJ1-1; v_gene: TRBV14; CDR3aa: CASSQPTYRTGNFNTEAFF
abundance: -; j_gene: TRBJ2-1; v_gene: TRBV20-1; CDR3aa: CSARTSATGFF
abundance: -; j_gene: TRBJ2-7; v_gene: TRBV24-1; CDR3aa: CATSDFPRDEQYF
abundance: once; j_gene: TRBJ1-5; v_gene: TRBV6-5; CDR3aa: CAITPQVSQPQHF
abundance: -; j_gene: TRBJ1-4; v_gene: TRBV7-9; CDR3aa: CASSPQPGEKLFF
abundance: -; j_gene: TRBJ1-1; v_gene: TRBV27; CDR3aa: CASSFSPNSPAFF
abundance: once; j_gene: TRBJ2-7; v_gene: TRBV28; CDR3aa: CASSFGLARTYEQYF
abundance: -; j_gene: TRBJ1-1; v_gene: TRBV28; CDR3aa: CASSLVAGVRNTEAFF
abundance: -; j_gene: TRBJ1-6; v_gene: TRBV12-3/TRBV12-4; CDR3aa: CASSLWANSPLHF
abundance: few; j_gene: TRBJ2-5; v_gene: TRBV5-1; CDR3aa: CASSPTRGSETQYF
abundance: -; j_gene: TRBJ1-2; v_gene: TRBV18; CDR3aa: CASSQDTAYGYTF
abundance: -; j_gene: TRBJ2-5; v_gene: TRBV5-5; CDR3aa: CASSEDRGPETQYF
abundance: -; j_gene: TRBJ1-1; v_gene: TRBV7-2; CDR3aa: CASSHVGGGNTEAFF
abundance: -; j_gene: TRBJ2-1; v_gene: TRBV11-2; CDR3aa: CASSLRGQGTNEQFF
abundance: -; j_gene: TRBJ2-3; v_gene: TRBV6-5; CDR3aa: CATCMVAGDTQYF
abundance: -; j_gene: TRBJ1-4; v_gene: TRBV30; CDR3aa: CAWSAAGGFNEKLFF
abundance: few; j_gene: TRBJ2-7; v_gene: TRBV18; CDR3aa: CASSPTALGQGTYEQYF
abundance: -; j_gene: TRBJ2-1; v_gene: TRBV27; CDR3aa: CASSSYRDRGHEQFF
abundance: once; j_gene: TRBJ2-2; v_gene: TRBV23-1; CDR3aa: CASSLGQGLTGELFF
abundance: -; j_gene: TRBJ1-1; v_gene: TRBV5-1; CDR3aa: CASSLGHQNTEAFF
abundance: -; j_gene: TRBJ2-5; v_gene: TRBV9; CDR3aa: CASSVGGGQETQYF
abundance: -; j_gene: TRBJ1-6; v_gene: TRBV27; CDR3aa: CASSFRGNYNSPLHF
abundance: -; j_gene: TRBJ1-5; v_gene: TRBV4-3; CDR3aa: CASSQETYSNQPQHF
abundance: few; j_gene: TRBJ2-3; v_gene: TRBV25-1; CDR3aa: CASSEPGLMTDTQYF
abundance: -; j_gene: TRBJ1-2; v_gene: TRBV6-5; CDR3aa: CATQSTGPGYTF
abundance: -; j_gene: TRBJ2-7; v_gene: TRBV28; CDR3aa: CASIPREFSYEQYF
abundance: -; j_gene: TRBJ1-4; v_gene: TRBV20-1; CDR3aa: CSATGVEKLFF
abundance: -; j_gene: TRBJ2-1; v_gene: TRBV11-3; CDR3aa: CASSLDRAGEQFF